The sequence of this TCR beta chain was determined in a study of blood T cell repertoires in COVID-19. Study details: Specimens from acute and convalescent COVID-19 originated in the United States, Italy and Spain. T cells, B-cell-depleted T cells, or PBMCs provided the cDNA or gDNA that served as material.

This clone appeared a single time. As processed by the authors: Estimates of nucleated cell counts were drawn from the amplification of reference gene primers. Measured with immunoSEQ multiplex PCR; TCRdb has only the in-frame clones, and not every one. V, J and clone size are taken as reported in that table, and D and trimming were inferred from the DNA itself. This table holds a few hundred thousand clones, approximately 85% found once. There are 16 residues in the CDR3. The germline V and J ends were trimmed by 2 bases and 10 bases, with 23 bases remaining between them. Per germline, CDR1 LNHDA and CDR2 SQIVND (reference sequence).

The source of this sequence is a human donor in a cohort sampled during active COVID-19. Sequenced: peripheral blood. The V call is TRBV19, the J call TRBJ1-1, with D perhaps matching TRBD1 (5 bases). The CDR3 DNA reads as TGTGCCAGTAGTATATCTATGACAGTTAATAACGGCGGAGCTTTCTTT. Translating it yields CASSISMTVNNGGAFF. The full variable domain, in which reference TRBV19 and TRBJ1-1 provide the parts outside the CDR3, is DGGITQSPKYLFRKEGQNVTLSCEQNLNHDAMYWYRQDPGQGLRLIYYSQIVNDFQKGDIAEGYSVSREKKESFPLTVTSAQKNPTAFYLCASSISMTVNNGGAFFGQGTRLTVV.